This T cell receptor (beta chain) is from a study of cytomegalovirus exposure and HLA in healthy donors. Germline V gene sequence: CDR1 KGHSH, CDR2 LQKENI. V was pared by 4 bases and J by 5 bases, with 8 bases of the junction left unmatched. The CDR3 is made up of 17 amino acids. Primers for the PCR totalled 60 Vbeta and 13 Jbeta. Sequencing was performed with immunoSEQ multiplex PCR; in TCRdb, only in-frame clones are kept and a portion is missing. The sample records some 140,000 clones, more than 70% being singletons. This chain uses TRBV18 with TRBJ2-1; 13 nucleotides match TRBD2. The specimen sequenced was PBMCs. This clonotype was obtained from a male donor in good health and CMV-seronegative. This CDR3 reads CASSLSWTSGGNNEQFF. The CDR3 DNA reads as TGTGCCAGCTCACTTTCCTGGACTAGCGGGGGAAACAATGAGCAGTTCTTC. Based on the CDR3 plus reference TRBV18 and TRBJ2-1, the full variable domain is NAGVMQNPRHLVRRRGQEARLRCSPMKGHSHVYWYRQLPEEGLKFMVYLQKENIIDESGMPKERFSAEFPKEGPSILRIQQVVRGDSAAYFCASSLSWTSGGNNEQFFGPGTRLTVL.